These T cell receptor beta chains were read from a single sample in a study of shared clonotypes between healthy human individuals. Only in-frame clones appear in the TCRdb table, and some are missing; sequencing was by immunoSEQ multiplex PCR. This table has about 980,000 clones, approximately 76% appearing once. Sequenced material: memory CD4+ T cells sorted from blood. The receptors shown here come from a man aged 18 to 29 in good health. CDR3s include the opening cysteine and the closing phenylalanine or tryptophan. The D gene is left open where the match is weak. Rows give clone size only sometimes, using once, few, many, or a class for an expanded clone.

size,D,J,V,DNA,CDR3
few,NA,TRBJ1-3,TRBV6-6,TGTGCCAGCACCACGGGGCAGATCTCTGGAAACACCATATATTTT,CASTTGQISGNTIYF
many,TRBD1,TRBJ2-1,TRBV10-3,TGTGCCATCAGTAGGACAGGGTCAATGGGTGAGCAGTTCTTC,CAISRTGSMGEQFF
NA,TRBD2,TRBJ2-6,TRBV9,TGTGCCAGCAGCGGCCGGGGGGCTAGCGGGAGGGTACGAGCTGGGGCCAACGTCCTGACTTTC,CASSGRGASGRVRAGANVLTF
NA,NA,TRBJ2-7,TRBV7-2,TGTGCCAGCAGCTCAGGACAGATTTCCTACGAGCAGTACTTC,CASSSGQISYEQYF
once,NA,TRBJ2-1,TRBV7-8,TGTGCCAGCAGCTTATCGGCAGGGGTATGGCGTGAGCAGTTCTTC,CASSLSAGVWREQFF
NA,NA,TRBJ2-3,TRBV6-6,TGTGCCAGCAGCTCTTGGGGGGAGAGGGATACGCAGTATTTT,CASSSWGERDTQYF
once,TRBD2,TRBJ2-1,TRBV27,TGTGCCAGCAGTTTAGAGCGGGGCAATGAGCAGTTCTTC,CASSLERGNEQFF
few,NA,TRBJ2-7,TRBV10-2,TGCGCCAGCAGTGGGGGACCTTTCGAGCAGTACTTC,CASSGGPFEQYF
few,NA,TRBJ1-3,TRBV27,TGTGCCAGCAGTTCGACACTCTATGGAAACACCATATATTTT,CASSSTLYGNTIYF
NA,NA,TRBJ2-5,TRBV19,TGTGCCAGTAGTATCATGGACGGTGGCGGGGCCCAGTACTTC,CASSIMDGGGAQYF
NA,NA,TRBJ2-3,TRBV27,TGTGCCAGCAGTTTTCTGCGGTCTAGCACAGATACGCAGTATTTT,CASSFLRSSTDTQYF
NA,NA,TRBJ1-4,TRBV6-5,TGTGCCAGCAGTTACCTGGGGGGTAAGAAGGAAAAACTGTTTTTT,CASSYLGGKKEKLFF